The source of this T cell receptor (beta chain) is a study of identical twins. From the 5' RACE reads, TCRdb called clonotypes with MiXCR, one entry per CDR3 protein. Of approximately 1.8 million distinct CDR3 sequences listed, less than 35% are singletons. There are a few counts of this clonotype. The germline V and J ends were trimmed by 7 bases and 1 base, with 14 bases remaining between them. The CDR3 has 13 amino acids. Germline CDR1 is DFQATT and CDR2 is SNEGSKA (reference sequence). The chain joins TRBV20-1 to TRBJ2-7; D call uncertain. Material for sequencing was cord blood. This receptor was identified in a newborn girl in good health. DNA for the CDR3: TGCAGTGTTTCAGCTCTAGTTTCCTACGAGCAGTACTTC. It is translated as CSVSALVSYEQYF.